Many counts were recorded for the clone carrying this T cell receptor beta chain. Its antigen is still unknown. The data are from a study of response to subunit inactivated influenza vaccine. Study findings and constraints: Few new T cells, the authors suggested, are recruited by each seasonal influenza vaccination.

MiXCR, run by TCRdb on the RT-PCR reads, gives a single entry per CDR3 protein. The top ten clones hold 9.5% to 13% of a sample with roughly 780,000 distinct CDR3 sequences, around 20% of them seen once. Trimming at V came to 3 bases and at J to 7 bases, leaving 5 bases not matched to a gene. The CDR3 totals 15 residues. Germline V CDR1 and CDR2: SGHKS, YYEKEE (reference sequence). The genes are TRBV5-5 and TRBJ1-6, with TRBD1 matching over 9 bases. The sample was PBMCs from blood, taken 5 days after vaccination. This TCR was sampled from a man between 50 and 59 years old who received an inactivated influenza vaccine. CDR3 DNA: TGTGCCAGCAGCTGGGGGACAGGGCCAAATTCACCCCTCCACTTT. It encodes CASSWGTGPNSPLHF.